Included here is one TCR beta chain sequence, with context. The antigen is not known. The sample originates from a study of human CD8 memory T cell subsets. Study results and limitations: Overlapping only minimally, the repertoires of stem-like memory and precursor exhausted T cells were largely separate from each other. When diversity was estimated with Chao1, stem-like memory T cells appeared more diverse than precursor exhausted T cells.

The CCR7+ PD-1- TIGIT- phenotype marked stem-like memory CD8+ T cells (TSTEM). Buffy coats from healthy donors yielded the PBMC. CDR1 is LNHDA, CDR2 SQIVND, per germline (reference sequence). CDR3 length: 11 residues. UMI-labeled 5' RACE was the method by which TCR beta libraries were made. TCRdb reprocessed the 5' RACE reads, keeping one entry per CDR3 protein, no DNA. In all, the sample yields 15,000 to 20,000 distinct CDR3 sequences. The sequencing input was CD8+ stem-like memory T cells (TSCM and TCM) sorted from PBMCs. Subset: stem-like memory CD8 T cells (TSTEM), CCR7+ PD-1- TIGIT-. This sequence originates from a human donor in good health. The chain couples TRBV19 to TRBJ2-7. This CDR3 is CASSISTDSYF.